This TCR beta chain stems from a study of blood T cells in healthy people across ages. The study's findings and limits: PBMCs went unsorted, and a conclusive naive versus antigen-experienced comparison was therefore prevented. Measured against age, TCR beta diversity per million T cells decreased in a roughly linear manner.

The sample holds one count of this clonotype. Its specificity is unknown. A J-beta primer mix and a sample-barcoded 5' primer were used in a second PCR of roughly 7 to 12 cycles. TCRdb reprocessed the 5' RACE reads with MiXCR, giving one entry per CDR3 protein. The repertoire holds under 2,000,000 distinct CDR3 sequences, around half seen once, with 2.1% in the top ten. The draw of peripheral blood yielded approximately 10 milliliters from each donor. The CDR3 spans 16 residues. Germline CDR1 ENHRY, CDR2 SYGVKD. The V call is TRBV10-3, the J call TRBJ2-1, with 9 nucleotides matching TRBD2. The assigned J gene may be wrong: the sequence end matches TRBJ2-7 better. Sequenced input: blood. This sequence originates from a woman aged 40 to 50 in good health. CDR3 protein: CAISGASGGIYNEQYF. The CDR3 DNA is TGTGCCATATCGGGGGCCAGCGGGGGGATCTACAATGAGCAGTACTTC.